The present T cell receptor beta chain was sequenced within a study of blood T cell repertoires in COVID-19. The wider study: Samples taken during acute and convalescent COVID-19 were collected in the United States, Italy and Spain.

Germline loops: CDR1 MGHRA, CDR2 YSYEKL. The V end lost 6 bases, the J end lost 0 bases, and 11 bases lay between the germline ends. This CDR3 has 14 residues. Original handling: Amplified reference gene primers provided the basis for estimating nucleated cell counts. The protocol was immunoSEQ multiplex PCR, while the TCRdb copy is restricted to in-frame clones and leaves out a portion. V and J calls plus clone size are reproduced from that table; the DNA served to infer D and trimming. The table records 210,000 or so clones, about 88% of them present only once. J is TRBJ1-1 and V is TRBV4-1; weak D call: TRBD1 (5 bases). The sequenced sample consisted of peripheral blood. The sequence was collected from a woman in her forties with acute or convalescent COVID-19. The CDR3 loop reads CASSQGLMNTEAFF. As DNA, the CDR3 is TGCGCCAGCAGTCAGGGACTTATGAACACTGAAGCTTTCTTT.